This T cell receptor (beta chain) was identified in a study of blood T cell repertoires in COVID-19. Study overall: COVID-19 samples collected from the United States, Italy and Spain covered acute and convalescent phases. PBMCs, B-cell-depleted T cells, or T cells were the source of the cDNA or gDNA that made up the material.

This CDR3 region has 17 residues. Trimming at V came to 5 bases and at J to 0 bases, leaving 7 bases not matched to a gene. In germline, CDR1 is LGHNA, CDR2 YNFKEQ. Authors' processing steps: Estimates of nucleated cell counts were drawn from the amplification of reference gene primers. Measured with immunoSEQ multiplex PCR; TCRdb has only the in-frame clones, and not every one. D and trimming were read from the DNA, whereas the V and J calls and clone size are those reported in that table. The sample consists of around 200,000 clones, approximately 84% of them appearing once. This sequence originates from a middle-aged man with active or convalescent COVID-19. Sequencing input: peripheral blood. This sequence joins TRBV4-2 and TRBJ2-4, with 10 bases identical to TRBD1. The CDR3 nucleotides read TGTGCCAGCAGCGATTCAGACAGGGGGCTAGCCAAAAACATTCAGTACTTC. Translated, it gives CASSDSDRGLAKNIQYF.